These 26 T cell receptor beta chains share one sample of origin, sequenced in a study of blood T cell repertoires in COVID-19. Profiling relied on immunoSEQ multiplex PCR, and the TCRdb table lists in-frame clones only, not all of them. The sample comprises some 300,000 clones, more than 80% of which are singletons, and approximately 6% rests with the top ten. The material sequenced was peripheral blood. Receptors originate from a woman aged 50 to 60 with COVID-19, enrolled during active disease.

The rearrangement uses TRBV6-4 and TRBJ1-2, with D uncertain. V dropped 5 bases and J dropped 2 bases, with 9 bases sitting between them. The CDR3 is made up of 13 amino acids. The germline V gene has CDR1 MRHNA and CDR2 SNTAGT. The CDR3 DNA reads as TGTGCCAGCAGTTTCGGGAAGAACTATGGCTACACCTTC. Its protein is CASSFGKNYGYTF.

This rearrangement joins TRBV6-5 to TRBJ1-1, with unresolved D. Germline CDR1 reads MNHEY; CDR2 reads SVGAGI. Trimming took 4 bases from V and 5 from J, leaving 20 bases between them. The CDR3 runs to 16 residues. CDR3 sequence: CASSFYGAASGTEAFF. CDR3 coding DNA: TGTGCCAGCAGTTTCTACGGCGCGGCGTCGGGGACTGAAGCTTTCTTT.

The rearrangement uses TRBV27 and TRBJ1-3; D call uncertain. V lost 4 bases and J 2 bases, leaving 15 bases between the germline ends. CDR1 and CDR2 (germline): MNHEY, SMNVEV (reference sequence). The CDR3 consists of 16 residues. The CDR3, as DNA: TGTGCCAGCAGTTCTTTACAGAGGGTAACTGGAAACACCATATATTTT. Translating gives CASSSLQRVTGNTIYF.

The CDR3, as DNA: TGTGCCAGCAGCGTCGACAGGGGAGGTCAGCCCCAGCATTTT. Amino acid sequence: CASSVDRGGQPQHF. The chain links TRBV7-8 to TRBJ1-5, with 8 bases identical to TRBD1. After removal of 5 bases from V and 6 bases from J, the junction contained 6 bases not matched to a gene. Germline lookup yields CDR1 SGHVS and CDR2 FQNEAQ. The CDR3 loop spans 14 amino acids.

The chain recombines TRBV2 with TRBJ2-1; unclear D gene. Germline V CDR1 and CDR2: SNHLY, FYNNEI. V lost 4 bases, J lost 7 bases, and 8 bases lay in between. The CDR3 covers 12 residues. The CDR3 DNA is TGTGCCAGCAGTGCAAACTCAAATGAGCAGTTCTTC. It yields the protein CASSANSNEQFF.

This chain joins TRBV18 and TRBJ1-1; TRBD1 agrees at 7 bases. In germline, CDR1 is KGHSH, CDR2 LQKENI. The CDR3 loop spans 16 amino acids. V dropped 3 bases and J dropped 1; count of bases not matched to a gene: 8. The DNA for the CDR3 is TGTGCCAGCTCACCTCAGGGGGGCCTTGGGAACACTGAAGCTTTCTTT. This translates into CASSPQGGLGNTEAFF.

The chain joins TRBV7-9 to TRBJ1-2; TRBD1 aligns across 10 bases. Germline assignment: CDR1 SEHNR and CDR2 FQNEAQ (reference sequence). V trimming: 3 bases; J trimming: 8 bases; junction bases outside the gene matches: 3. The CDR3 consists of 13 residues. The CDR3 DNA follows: TGTGCCAGCAGCTTGATGGACAGGGGGGGCTACACCTTC. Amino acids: CASSLMDRGGYTF.

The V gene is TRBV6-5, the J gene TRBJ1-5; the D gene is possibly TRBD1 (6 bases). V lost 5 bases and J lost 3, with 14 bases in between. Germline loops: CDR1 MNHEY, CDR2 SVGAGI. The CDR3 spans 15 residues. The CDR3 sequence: CASSPWTEINQPQHF. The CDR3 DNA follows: TGTGCCAGCAGTCCGTGGACAGAGATCAATCAGCCCCAGCATTTT.

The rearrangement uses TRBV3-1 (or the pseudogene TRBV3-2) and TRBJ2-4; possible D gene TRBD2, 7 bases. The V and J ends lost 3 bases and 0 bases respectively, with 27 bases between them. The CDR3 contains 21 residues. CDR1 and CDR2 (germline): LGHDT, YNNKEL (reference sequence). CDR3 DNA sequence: TGTGCCAGCAGCCAGGAGACAGTTAGTTCATCGGGGGGCCTAGCCAAAAACATTCAGTACTTC. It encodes CASSQETVSSSGGLAKNIQYF.

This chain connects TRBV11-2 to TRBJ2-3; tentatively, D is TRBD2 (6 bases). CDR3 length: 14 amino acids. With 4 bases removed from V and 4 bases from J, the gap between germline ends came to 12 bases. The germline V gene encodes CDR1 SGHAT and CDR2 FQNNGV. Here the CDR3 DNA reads TGTGCCAGCAGCTCGACGCGGGGTTCAGATACGCAGTATTTT. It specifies CASSSTRGSDTQYF. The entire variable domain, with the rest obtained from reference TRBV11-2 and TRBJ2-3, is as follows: EAGVAQSPRYKIIEKRQSVAFWCNPISGHATLYWYQQILGQGPKLLIQFQNNGVVDDSQLPKDRFSAERLKGVDSTLKIQPAKLEDSAVYLCASSSTRGSDTQYFGPGTRLTVL.

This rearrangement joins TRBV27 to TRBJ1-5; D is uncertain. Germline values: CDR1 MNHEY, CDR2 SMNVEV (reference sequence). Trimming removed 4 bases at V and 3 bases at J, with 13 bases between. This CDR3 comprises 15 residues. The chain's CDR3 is CASSYNSQINQPQHF. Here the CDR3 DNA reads TGTGCCAGCAGTTACAACAGTCAAATCAATCAGCCCCAGCATTTT.

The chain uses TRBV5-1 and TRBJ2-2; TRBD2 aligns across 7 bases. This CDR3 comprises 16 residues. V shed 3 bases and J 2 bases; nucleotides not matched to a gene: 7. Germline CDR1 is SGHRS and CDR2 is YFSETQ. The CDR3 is CASSSLAAPNTGELFF. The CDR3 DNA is TGCGCCAGCAGCTCGCTAGCGGCGCCCAACACCGGGGAGCTGTTTTTT.

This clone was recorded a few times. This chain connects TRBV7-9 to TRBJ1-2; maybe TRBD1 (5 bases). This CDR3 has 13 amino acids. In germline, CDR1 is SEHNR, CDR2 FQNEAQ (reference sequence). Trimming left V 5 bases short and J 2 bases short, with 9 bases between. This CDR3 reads CASSRGENYGYTF. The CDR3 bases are TGTGCCAGCAGCCGGGGGGAGAACTATGGCTACACCTTC.

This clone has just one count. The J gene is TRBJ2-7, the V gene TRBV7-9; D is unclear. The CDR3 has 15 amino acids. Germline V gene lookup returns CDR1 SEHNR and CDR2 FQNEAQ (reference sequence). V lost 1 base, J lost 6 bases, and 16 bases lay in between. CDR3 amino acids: CASSLGTLQELEQYF. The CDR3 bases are TGTGCCAGCAGCTTAGGCACCCTTCAGGAACTCGAGCAGTACTTC.

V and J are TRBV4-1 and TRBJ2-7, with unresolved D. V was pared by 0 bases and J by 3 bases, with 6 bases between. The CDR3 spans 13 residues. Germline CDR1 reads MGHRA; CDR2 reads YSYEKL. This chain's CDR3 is CASSQERSYEQYF. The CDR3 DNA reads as TGCGCCAGCAGCCAAGAACGGAGCTACGAGCAGTACTTC.

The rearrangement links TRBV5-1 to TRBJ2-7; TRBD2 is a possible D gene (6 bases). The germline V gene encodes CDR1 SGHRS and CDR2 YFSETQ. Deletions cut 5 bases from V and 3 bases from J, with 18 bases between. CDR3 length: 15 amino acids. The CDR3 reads CASRSAEGFLYEQYF. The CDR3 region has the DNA TGCGCCAGCAGGTCAGCGGAGGGGTTCCTCTACGAGCAGTACTTC.

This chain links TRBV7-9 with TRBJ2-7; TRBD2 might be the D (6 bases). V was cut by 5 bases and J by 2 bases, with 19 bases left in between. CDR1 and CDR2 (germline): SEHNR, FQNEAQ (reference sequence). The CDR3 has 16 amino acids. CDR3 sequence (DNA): TGTGCCAGCAGCCACAGTGCGGGACTCCTAGCCTACGAGCAGTACTTC. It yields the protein CASSHSAGLLAYEQYF.

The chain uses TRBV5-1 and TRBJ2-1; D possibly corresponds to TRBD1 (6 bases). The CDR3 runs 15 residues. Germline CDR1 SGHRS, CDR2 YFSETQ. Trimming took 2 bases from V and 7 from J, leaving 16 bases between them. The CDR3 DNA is TGCGCCAGCAGCTTACAGGGTTCGATAGCGAATGAGCAGTTCTTC. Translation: CASSLQGSIANEQFF.

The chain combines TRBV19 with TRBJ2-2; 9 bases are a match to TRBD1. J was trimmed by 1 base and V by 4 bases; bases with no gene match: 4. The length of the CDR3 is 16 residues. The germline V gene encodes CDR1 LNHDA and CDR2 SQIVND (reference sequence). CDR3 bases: TGTGCCAGTAGTAAGACAGGGGGATGGAACACCGGGGAGCTGTTTTTT. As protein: CASSKTGGWNTGELFF.

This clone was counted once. CDR3 residues: CASSQVAEPTYEQYF. In DNA, the CDR3 is TGCGCCAGCAGCCAAGTGGCTGAACCCACCTACGAGCAGTACTTC. The gene calls are TRBV4-3 and TRBJ2-7; D remains unclear. The CDR3 extends over 15 amino acids. Germline V gene data show CDR1 as LGHNA and CDR2 as YSLEER. V gave up 1 base and J gave up 2 bases, with 12 bases separating them.

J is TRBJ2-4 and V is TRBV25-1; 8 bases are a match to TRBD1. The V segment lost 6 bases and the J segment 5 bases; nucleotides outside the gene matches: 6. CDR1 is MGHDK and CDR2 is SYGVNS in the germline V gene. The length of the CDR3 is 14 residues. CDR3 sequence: CASSTGQAQNIQYF. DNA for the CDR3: TGTGCCAGCAGCACGGGACAGGCCCAAAACATTCAGTACTTC.

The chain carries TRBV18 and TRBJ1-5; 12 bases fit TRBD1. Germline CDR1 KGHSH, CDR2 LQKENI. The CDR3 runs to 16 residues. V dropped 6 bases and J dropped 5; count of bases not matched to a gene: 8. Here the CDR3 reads CASSHRDRGQDQPQHF. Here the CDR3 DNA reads TGTGCCAGCTCCCACCGGGACAGGGGGCAGGATCAGCCCCAGCATTTT.

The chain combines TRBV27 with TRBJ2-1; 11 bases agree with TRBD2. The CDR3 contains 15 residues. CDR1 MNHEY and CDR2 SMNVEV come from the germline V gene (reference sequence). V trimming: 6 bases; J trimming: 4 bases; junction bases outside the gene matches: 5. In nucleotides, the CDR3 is TGTGCCAGCAGCTCCGGGACTAGCGGATACAATGAGCAGTTCTTC. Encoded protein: CASSSGTSGYNEQFF.

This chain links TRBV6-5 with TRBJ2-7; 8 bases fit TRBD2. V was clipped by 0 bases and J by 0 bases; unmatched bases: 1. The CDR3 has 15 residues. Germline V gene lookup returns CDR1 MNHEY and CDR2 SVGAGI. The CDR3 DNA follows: TGTGCCAGCAGTTACTCAGCGGGAGTCTCCTACGAGCAGTACTTC. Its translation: CASSYSAGVSYEQYF.

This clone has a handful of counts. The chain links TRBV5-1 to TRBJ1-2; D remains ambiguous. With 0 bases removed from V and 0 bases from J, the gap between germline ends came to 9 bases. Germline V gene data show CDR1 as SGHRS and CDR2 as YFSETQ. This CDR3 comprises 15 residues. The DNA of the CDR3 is TGCGCCAGCAGCTTGGGAGCACTGTCTAACTATGGCTACACCTTC. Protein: CASSLGALSNYGYTF.

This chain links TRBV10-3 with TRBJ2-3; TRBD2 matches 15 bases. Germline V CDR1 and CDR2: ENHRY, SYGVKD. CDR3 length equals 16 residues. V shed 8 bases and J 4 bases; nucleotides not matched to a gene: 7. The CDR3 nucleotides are TGTGCCATCCGTCCGGGACTAGCGGGAGGCTCAGATACGCAGTATTTT. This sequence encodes CAIRPGLAGGSDTQYF.